Presented here are 20 T cell receptor beta chains from one specimen sequenced in a study of T cell changes during pregnancy in multiple sclerosis. TCRdb keeps only in-frame clones here, not all; method: immunoSEQ multiplex PCR. The sample carries about 32,000 clones, 91% recorded once. This specimen consisted of CD8+ T cells from peripheral blood mononuclear cells, obtained in the second trimester of pregnancy. The receptor set was obtained from a female donor in good health, enrolled as a control in a pregnancy study.

The rearrangement joins TRBV29-1 to TRBJ1-1; possibly TRBD1 for D (5 bases). The CDR3 contains 13 residues. V shed 5 bases and J shed 1 base, with 11 bases lying between them. The germline gives CDR1 SQVTM, CDR2 ANQGSEA. The CDR3 sequence is CSVTGLANTEAFF. The DNA of the CDR3 is TGCAGCGTTACGGGACTCGCGAACACTGAAGCTTTCTTT.

The chain couples TRBV11-2 to TRBJ2-2; possible D gene TRBD2, 5 bases. Trimming took off 1 base at V and 5 bases at J, with 20 bases between the two ends. Germline CDR1 and CDR2: SGHAT and FQNNGV. This CDR3 is built from 18 residues. The CDR3 spells CASSLVEPGGLMTGELFF. CDR3 nucleotide sequence: TGTGCCAGCAGCTTAGTAGAGCCCGGCGGACTGATGACCGGGGAGCTGTTTTTT.

This clone was counted once. This chain links TRBV9 with TRBJ1-2; D perhaps matches TRBD1 (5 bases). The CDR3 loop spans 15 amino acids. V lost 0 bases and J lost 0, with 9 bases in between. Germline V lookup: CDR1 SGDLS, CDR2 YYNGEE. CDR3 in amino acids: CASSVVGGSNYGYTF. CDR3 bases: TGTGCCAGCAGCGTAGTTGGGGGGTCTAACTATGGCTACACCTTC.

The chain combines TRBV7-9 with TRBJ2-1, with TRBD1 matching over 9 bases. V was pared by 3 bases and J by 4 bases, with 1 base of the junction left unmatched. Germline CDR1 SEHNR, CDR2 FQNEAQ (reference sequence). The CDR3 is 14 amino acids. The CDR3 coding sequence is TGTGCCAGCAGCTTGGACAGGGGTTACAATGAGCAGTTCTTC. Its protein is CASSLDRGYNEQFF.

The chain joins TRBV6-6 to TRBJ1-1; a possible D gene is TRBD1 (5 bases). CDR3 length: 13 residues. In germline, CDR1 is MNHNY, CDR2 SVGAGI (reference sequence). V was cut by 6 bases and J by 6 bases, with 14 bases left in between. The CDR3 is CASSRDSGSEAFF. Here the CDR3 DNA reads TGTGCCAGCAGCCGGGACTCTGGCTCTGAAGCTTTCTTT.

The CDR3 region has the DNA TGTGCCAGTACCCCACCCCTCCGTGGAGGGCCGAGCTCTGGAAACACCATATATTTT. The encoded protein is CASTPPLRGGPSSGNTIYF. This rearrangement joins TRBV19 to TRBJ1-3; D is ambiguous. The CDR3 is 19 residues long. V lost 7 bases and J lost 0, with 25 bases in between. Germline assignment: CDR1 LNHDA and CDR2 SQIVND (reference sequence). The whole variable domain, filled in from reference TRBV19 and TRBJ1-3, reads DGGITQSPKYLFRKEGQNVTLSCEQNLNHDAMYWYRQDPGQGLRLIYYSQIVNDFQKGDIAEGYSVSREKKESFPLTVTSAQKNPTAFYLCASTPPLRGGPSSGNTIYFGEGSWLTVV.

The V gene is TRBV27, the J gene TRBJ2-7; 8 nucleotides align to TRBD1. The CDR3 covers 19 residues. After removal of 5 bases from V and 0 bases from J, the junction contained 18 bases not matched to a gene. In germline, CDR1 is MNHEY, CDR2 SMNVEV (reference sequence). The CDR3 bases are TGTGCCAGCAGTCCCTACGGCGGACAGGGTTCACCTGGCTCCTACGAGCAGTACTTC. Its protein is CASSPYGGQGSPGSYEQYF.

The chain employs TRBV7-6 and TRBJ2-2; 12 nucleotides match TRBD1. CDR1 is SGHVS and CDR2 is FNYEAQ in the germline V gene. The V gene end was trimmed by 3 bases and the J gene end by 5 bases; junction bases not matched to a gene: 13. CDR3 size: 19 residues. For the CDR3, the DNA is TGTGCCAGCAGCTTTAATTTGTTGGGGACAGGGGGCGATACCGGGGAGCTGTTTTTT. Protein product: CASSFNLLGTGGDTGELFF.

The J gene is TRBJ2-7, the V gene TRBV27, with 7 bases identical to TRBD1. The length of the CDR3 is 14 residues. Germline V gene sequence: CDR1 MNHEY, CDR2 SMNVEV (reference sequence). The J segment lost 5 bases and the V segment lost 0 bases, leaving 4 bases of the junction unmatched. CDR3: CASSLSGDRDEQYF. The CDR3 DNA reads as TGTGCCAGCAGTTTATCGGGAGACAGGGACGAGCAGTACTTC.

This clone has just one count. The chain uses TRBV5-1 and TRBJ2-7; tentative D call: TRBD1 (6 bases). CDR1 and CDR2 from the germline V gene are SGHRS and YFSETQ. There are 12 residues in the CDR3. The V end lost 4 bases, the J end lost 5 bases, and 10 bases lay between the germline ends. DNA of the CDR3: TGCGCCAGCAGCGGGGACATTGACGAGCAGTACTTC. Its translation is CASSGDIDEQYF. Looking up the rest from reference TRBV5-1 and TRBJ2-7 gives the full variable domain: KAGVTQTPRYLIKTRGQQVTLSCSPISGHRSVSWYQQTPGQGLQFLFEYFSETQRNKGNFPGRFSGRQFSNSRSEMNVSTLELGDSALYLCASSGDIDEQYFGPGTRLTVT.

This rearrangement joins TRBV5-8 to TRBJ2-6; 9 nucleotides align to TRBD1. The V gene end was trimmed by 5 bases and the J gene end by 1 base; junction bases not matched to a gene: 7. This CDR3 comprises 17 residues. From germline, CDR1 is SGHTS and CDR2 YDEGEE. DNA for the CDR3: TGTGCCAGCAGGGCGGGACAGGGTGGGTCTGGGGCCAACGTCCTGACTTTC. Translating gives CASRAGQGGSGANVLTF.

The CDR3 reads CASRGPGDEQYF. In DNA, the CDR3 is TGTGCCAGCAGGGGGCCAGGCGACGAGCAGTACTTC. The chain uses TRBV27 and TRBJ2-7, with D possibly matching TRBD1 (5 bases). The CDR3 runs to 12 residues. V was pared by 6 bases and J by 5 bases, with 11 bases between. Per germline, CDR1 MNHEY and CDR2 SMNVEV (reference sequence).

V gene TRBV6-6 combines with J gene TRBJ1-2; D is possibly TRBD1 (6 bases). The ends were cut back, 2 bases at V and 1 base at J, with 11 bases in the middle. This CDR3 has 15 amino acids. Per germline, CDR1 MNHNY and CDR2 SVGAGI (reference sequence). The CDR3 region has the DNA TGTGCCAGCAGTTACCGGGACATAATTAACTATGGCTACACCTTC. This encodes CASSYRDIINYGYTF.

The gene calls are TRBV5-1 and TRBJ2-1, with 10 bases fitting TRBD1. Trimming cost V 3 bases and J 8 bases; bases outside gene matches: 8. The CDR3 totals 15 residues. CDR1 SGHRS and CDR2 YFSETQ come from the germline V gene. The CDR3 here is CASSSTGTGADEQFF. In DNA form, the CDR3 reads TGCGCCAGCAGCTCGACCGGGACAGGGGCAGATGAGCAGTTCTTC.

The chain couples TRBV4-3 to TRBJ2-3; TRBD2 is a possible D gene (5 bases). The germline V gene has CDR1 LGHNA and CDR2 YSLEER. The CDR3 totals 16 residues. Between the trimmed V and J ends, which lost 1 base and 0 bases, there was a span of 11 bases. The DNA of the CDR3 is TGCGCCAGCAGCCAAGGGACTGGTCCTAGCACAGATACGCAGTATTTT. As protein: CASSQGTGPSTDTQYF.

The rearrangement links TRBV12-5 to TRBJ1-1; D unclear. Germline CDR1 LGHNT, CDR2 FRNRAP. The CDR3 loop spans 14 amino acids. V gave up 7 bases and J gave up 1 base, with 13 bases separating them. The CDR3 coding sequence is TGTGCTAGTGTGGAGGATGTCTGGAACACTGAAGCTTTCTTT. Residues: CASVEDVWNTEAFF.

The genes are TRBV4-1 and TRBJ2-7, with TRBD2 matching 9 bases. The germline CDR1 and CDR2 sequences are MGHRA and YSYEKL. J lost 4 bases, V lost 1 base, and 8 bases had no gene match. This CDR3 region has 16 residues. The CDR3 region has the DNA TGCGCCAGCAGCCAAGGACCCAGCGGGGGGACGTACGAGCAGTACTTC. Its protein is CASSQGPSGGTYEQYF.

This clone was observed a few times. The chain combines TRBV4-1 with TRBJ1-1, with 8 nucleotides matching TRBD1. The CDR3 spans 15 residues. In germline, CDR1 is MGHRA, CDR2 YSYEKL. The J segment lost 4 bases and the V segment lost 0 bases, leaving 4 bases of the junction unmatched. The CDR3, as DNA: TGCGCCAGCAGCCAAGATTCCACAGGGGGCACTGAAGCTTTCTTT. As protein: CASSQDSTGGTEAFF.

This clone turned up a few times. This chain connects TRBV7-9 to TRBJ1-6, with a possible D match to TRBD1 (6 bases). There are 14 residues in the CDR3. CDR1 and CDR2 (germline): SEHNR, FQNEAQ (reference sequence). V lost 6 bases and J 10 bases, leaving 16 bases between the germline ends. In nucleotides, the CDR3 is TGTGCCAGCAGAGGGGCAGGGGTATACTCACCCCTCCACTTT. Translating it yields CASRGAGVYSPLHF.

This rearrangement joins TRBV6-5 to TRBJ2-5, with a tentative D call TRBD2 (5 bases). CDR3 length: 15 amino acids. From germline, CDR1 is MNHEY and CDR2 SVGAGI. The V gene lost 2 bases and the J gene lost 2 bases, with 12 bases spanning the gap. The CDR3 reads CASSYEGRPQETQYF. The CDR3 nucleotides are TGTGCCAGCAGTTACGAGGGCAGGCCGCAAGAGACCCAGTACTTC.